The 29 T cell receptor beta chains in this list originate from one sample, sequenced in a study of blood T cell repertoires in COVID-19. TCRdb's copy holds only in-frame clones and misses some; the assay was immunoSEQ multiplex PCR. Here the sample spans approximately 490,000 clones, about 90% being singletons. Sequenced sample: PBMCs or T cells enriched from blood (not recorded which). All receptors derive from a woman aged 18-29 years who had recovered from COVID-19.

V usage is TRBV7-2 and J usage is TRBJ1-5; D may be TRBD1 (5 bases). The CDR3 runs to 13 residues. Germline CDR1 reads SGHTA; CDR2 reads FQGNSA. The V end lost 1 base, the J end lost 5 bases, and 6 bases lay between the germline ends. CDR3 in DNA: TGTGCCAGCAGCTTAGGGGACTATCAGCCCCAGCATTTT. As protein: CASSLGDYQPQHF.

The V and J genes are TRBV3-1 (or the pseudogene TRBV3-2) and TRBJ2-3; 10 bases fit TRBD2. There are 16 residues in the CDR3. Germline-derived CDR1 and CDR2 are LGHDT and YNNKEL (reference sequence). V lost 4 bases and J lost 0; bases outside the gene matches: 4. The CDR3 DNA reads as TGTGCCAGCAGCCTCGGACTAGCGGTTAGCACAGATACGCAGTATTTT. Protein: CASSLGLAVSTDTQYF.

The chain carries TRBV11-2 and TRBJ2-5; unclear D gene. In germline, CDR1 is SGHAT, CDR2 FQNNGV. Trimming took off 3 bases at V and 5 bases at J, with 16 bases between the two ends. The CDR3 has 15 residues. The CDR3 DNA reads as TGTGCCAGCAGCTTCAATTCGGGTCCCCAGGAGACCCAGTACTTC. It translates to CASSFNSGPQETQYF.

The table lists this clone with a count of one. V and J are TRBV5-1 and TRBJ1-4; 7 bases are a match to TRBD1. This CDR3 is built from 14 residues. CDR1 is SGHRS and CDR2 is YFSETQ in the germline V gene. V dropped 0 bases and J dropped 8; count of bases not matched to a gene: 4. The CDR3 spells CASSLETGREKLFF. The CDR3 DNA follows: TGCGCCAGCAGCTTGGAGACAGGGCGGGAAAAACTGTTTTTT.

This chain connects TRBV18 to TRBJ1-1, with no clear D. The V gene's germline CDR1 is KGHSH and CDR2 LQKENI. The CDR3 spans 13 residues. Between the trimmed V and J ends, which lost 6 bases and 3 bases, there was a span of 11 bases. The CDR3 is CASSPAEDTEAFF. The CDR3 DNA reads TGTGCCAGCTCCCCCGCGGAGGACACTGAAGCTTTCTTT.

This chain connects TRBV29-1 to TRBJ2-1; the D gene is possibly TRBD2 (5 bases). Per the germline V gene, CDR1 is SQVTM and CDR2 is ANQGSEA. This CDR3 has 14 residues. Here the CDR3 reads CTGTSNFYGGEQFF. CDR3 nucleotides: TGCACTGGAACCTCAAATTTTTACGGCGGGGAGCAGTTCTTC.

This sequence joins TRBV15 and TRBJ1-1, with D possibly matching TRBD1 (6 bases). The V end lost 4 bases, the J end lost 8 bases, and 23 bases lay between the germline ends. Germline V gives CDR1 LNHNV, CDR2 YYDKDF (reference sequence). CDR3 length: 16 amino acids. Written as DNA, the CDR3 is TGTGCCACCAGCACCCCCTGGGGGGGCTCGAGAGCGGAAGCTTTCTTT. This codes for CATSTPWGGSRAEAFF.

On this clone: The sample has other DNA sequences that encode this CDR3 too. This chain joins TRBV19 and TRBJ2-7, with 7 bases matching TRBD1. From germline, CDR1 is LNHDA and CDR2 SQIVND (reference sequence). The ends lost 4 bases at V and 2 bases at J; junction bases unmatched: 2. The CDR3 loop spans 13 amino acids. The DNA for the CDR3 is TGTGCCAGTAGTAGGGGACAGACCTACGAGCAGTACTTC. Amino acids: CASSRGQTYEQYF.

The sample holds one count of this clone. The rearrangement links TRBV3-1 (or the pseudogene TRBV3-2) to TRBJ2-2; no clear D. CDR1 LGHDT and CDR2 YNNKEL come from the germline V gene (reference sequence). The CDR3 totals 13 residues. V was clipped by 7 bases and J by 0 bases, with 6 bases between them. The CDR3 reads CASNLANTGELFF. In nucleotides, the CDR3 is TGTGCCAGCAACTTAGCGAACACCGGGGAGCTGTTTTTT.

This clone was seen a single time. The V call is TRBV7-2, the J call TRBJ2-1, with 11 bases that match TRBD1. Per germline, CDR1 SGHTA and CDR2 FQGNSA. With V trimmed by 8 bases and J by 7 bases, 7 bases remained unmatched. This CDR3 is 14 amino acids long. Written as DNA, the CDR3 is TGTGCCAGCGTTAAGGACAGGGGGCGAAATGAGCAGTTCTTC. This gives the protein CASVKDRGRNEQFF.

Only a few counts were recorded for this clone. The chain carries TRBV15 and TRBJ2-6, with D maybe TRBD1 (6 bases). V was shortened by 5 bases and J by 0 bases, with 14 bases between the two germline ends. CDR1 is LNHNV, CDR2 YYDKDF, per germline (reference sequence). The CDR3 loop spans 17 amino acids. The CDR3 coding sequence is TGTGCCACCAGCCCGACAGGTGGCTCCTCTGGGGCCAACGTCCTGACTTTC. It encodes CATSPTGGSSGANVLTF.

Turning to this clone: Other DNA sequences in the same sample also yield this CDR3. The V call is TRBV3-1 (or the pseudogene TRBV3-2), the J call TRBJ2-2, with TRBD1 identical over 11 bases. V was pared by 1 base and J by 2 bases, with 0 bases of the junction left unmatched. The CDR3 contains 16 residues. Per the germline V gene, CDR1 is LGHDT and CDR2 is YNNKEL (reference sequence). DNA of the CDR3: TGTGCCAGCAGCCAAGGGACAGGGGGCAACACCGGGGAGCTGTTTTTT. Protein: CASSQGTGGNTGELFF.

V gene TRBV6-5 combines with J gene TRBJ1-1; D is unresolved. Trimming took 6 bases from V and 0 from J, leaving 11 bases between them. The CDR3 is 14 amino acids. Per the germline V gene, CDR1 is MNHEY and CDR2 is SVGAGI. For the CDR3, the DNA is TGTGCCAGCAGCCGACTGTACGTGAACACTGAAGCTTTCTTT. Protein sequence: CASSRLYVNTEAFF.

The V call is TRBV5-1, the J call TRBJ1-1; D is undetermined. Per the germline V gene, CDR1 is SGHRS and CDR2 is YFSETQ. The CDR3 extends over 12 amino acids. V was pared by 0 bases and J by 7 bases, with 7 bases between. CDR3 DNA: TGCGCCAGCAGCTTGGCGGGTATTGAAGCTTTCTTT. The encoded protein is CASSLAGIEAFF. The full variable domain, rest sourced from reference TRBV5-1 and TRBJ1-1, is KAGVTQTPRYLIKTRGQQVTLSCSPISGHRSVSWYQQTPGQGLQFLFEYFSETQRNKGNFPGRFSGRQFSNSRSEMNVSTLELGDSALYLCASSLAGIEAFFGQGTRLTVV.

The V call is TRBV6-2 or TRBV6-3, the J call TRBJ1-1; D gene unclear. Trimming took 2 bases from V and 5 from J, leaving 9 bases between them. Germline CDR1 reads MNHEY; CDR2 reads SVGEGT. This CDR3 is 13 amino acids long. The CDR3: CASSYNPETEAFF. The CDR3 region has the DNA TGTGCCAGCAGTTACAACCCTGAGACTGAAGCTTTCTTT.

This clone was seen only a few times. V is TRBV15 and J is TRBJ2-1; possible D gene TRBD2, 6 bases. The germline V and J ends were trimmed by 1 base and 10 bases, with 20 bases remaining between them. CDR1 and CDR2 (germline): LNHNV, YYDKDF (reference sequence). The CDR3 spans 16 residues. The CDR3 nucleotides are TGTGCCACCAGCAGAGGGGGGGACTGGGACTTCAGGGAGCAGTTCTTC. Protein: CATSRGGDWDFREQFF.

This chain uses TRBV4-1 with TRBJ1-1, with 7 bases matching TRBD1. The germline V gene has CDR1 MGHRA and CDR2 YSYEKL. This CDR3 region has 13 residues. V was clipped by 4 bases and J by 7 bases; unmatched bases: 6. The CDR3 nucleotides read TGCGCCAGCAGCCCGACCACAGGGGATGAAGCTTTCTTT. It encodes CASSPTTGDEAFF.

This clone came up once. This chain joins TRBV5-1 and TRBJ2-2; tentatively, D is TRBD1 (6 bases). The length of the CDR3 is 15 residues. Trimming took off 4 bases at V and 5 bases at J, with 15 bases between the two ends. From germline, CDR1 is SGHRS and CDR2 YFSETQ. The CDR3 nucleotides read TGCGCCAGCAGCGCCGTAGCAGGGGAAACCGGGGAGCTGTTTTTT. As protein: CASSAVAGETGELFF.

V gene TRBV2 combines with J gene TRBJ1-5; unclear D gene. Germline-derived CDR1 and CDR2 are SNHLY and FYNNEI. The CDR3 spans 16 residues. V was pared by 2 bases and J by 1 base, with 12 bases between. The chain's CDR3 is CASSEPAPRSNQPQHF. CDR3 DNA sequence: TGTGCCAGCAGTGAACCCGCGCCGAGGAGCAATCAGCCCCAGCATTTT.

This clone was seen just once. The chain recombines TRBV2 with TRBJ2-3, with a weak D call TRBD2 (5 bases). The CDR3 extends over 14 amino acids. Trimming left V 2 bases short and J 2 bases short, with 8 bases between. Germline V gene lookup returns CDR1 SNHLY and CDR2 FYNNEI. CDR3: CASSERGDTDTQYF. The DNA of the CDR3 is TGTGCCAGCAGTGAACGGGGAGACACAGATACGCAGTATTTT.

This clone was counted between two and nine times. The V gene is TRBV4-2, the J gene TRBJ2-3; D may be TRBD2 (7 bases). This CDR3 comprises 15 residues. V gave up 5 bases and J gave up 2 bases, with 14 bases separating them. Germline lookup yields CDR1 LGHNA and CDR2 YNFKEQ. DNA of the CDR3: TGTGCCAGCAGCGGCGAGGGGGGGGTCACAGATACGCAGTATTTT. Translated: CASSGEGGVTDTQYF.

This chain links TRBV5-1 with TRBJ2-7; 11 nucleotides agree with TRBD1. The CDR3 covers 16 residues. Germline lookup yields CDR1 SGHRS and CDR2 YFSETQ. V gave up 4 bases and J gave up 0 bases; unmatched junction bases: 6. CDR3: CASSPSGQGASYEQYF. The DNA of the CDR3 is TGCGCCAGCAGCCCATCCGGACAGGGGGCCTCCTACGAGCAGTACTTC.

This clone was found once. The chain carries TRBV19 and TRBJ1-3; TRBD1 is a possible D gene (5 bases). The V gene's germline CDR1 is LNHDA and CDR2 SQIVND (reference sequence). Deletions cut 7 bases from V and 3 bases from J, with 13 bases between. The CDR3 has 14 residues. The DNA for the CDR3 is TGTGCCAGTAACCCAGGGCTGGATGGAAACACCATATATTTT. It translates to CASNPGLDGNTIYF. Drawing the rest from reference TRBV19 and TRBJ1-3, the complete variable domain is DGGITQSPKYLFRKEGQNVTLSCEQNLNHDAMYWYRQDPGQGLRLIYYSQIVNDFQKGDIAEGYSVSREKKESFPLTVTSAQKNPTAFYLCASNPGLDGNTIYFGEGSWLTVV.

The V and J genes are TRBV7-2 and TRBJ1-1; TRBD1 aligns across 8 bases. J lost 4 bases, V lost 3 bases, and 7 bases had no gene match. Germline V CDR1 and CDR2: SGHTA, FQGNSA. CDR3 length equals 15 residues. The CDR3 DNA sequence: TGTGCCAGCAGCTTCGTCGGACAGGGTAGCACTGAAGCTTTCTTT. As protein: CASSFVGQGSTEAFF.

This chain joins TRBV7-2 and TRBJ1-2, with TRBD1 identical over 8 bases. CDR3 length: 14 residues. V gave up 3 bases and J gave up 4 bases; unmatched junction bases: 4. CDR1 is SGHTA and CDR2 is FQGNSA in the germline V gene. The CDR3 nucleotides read TGTGCCAGCAGCTTCGGGACAGGCCTCTATGGCTACACCTTC. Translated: CASSFGTGLYGYTF.

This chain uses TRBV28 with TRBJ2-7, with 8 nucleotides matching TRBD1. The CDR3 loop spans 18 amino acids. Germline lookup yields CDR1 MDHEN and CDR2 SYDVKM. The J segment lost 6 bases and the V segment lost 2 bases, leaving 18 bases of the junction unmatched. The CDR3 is CASSLTKRARGQEREQYF. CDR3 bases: TGTGCCAGCAGTTTAACTAAACGGGCTCGGGGACAGGAACGCGAGCAGTACTTC. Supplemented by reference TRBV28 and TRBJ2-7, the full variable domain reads DVKVTQSSRYLVKRTGEKVFLECVQDMDHENMFWYRQDPGLGLRLIYFSYDVKMKEKGDIPEGYSVSREKKERFSLILESASTNQTSMYLCASSLTKRARGQEREQYFGPGTRLTVT.

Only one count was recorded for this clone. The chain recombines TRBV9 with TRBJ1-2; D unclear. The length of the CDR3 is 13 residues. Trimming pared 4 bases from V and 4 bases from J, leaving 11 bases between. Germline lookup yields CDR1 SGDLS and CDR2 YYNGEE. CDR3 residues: CASSPAGGYGYTF. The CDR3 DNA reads TGTGCCAGCAGCCCCGCCGGCGGCTATGGCTACACCTTC.

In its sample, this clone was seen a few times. The CDR3 DNA sequence: TGTGCCAGCTCACCGGTCCGGGGCGAGCAGTACTTC. Translated, it gives CASSPVRGEQYF. The J gene is TRBJ2-7, the V gene TRBV18; possibly TRBD2 for D (5 bases). Trimming removed 3 bases at V and 6 bases at J, with 9 bases between. Germline CDR1 and CDR2: KGHSH and LQKENI. The length of the CDR3 is 12 residues.

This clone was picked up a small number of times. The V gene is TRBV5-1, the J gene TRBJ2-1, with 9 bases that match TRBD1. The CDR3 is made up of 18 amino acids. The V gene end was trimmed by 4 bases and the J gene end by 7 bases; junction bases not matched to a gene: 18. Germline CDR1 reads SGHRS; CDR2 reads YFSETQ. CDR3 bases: TGCGCCAGCAGCCCGGGCCCCGGGACAGGGCTTCTCGGAAATGAGCAGTTCTTC. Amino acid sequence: CASSPGPGTGLLGNEQFF. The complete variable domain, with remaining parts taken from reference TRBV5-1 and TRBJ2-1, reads KAGVTQTPRYLIKTRGQQVTLSCSPISGHRSVSWYQQTPGQGLQFLFEYFSETQRNKGNFPGRFSGRQFSNSRSEMNVSTLELGDSALYLCASSPGPGTGLLGNEQFFGPGTRLTVL.